Each of the 2 T cell receptor beta chains below was sequenced from the same sample in a study of shared T cell receptors in the human thymus. Sequencing used immunoSEQ multiplex PCR; TCRdb keeps in-frame clones, though not all of them. The data hold roughly 660,000 clones, with 88% observed a single time. The sample was also linked to a second study, of human thymus T cells.

Sequencing was done on a sample of thymocytes. Receptors originate from a boy under two years old with a congenital heart defect.

J is TRBJ2-3 and V is TRBV7-2; 9 bases match TRBD2. Germline-derived CDR1 and CDR2 are SGHTA and FQGNSA. The CDR3 runs 18 residues. The trim removed 1 base at V and 3 bases at J, leaving 11 bases unmatched. CDR3 region: CASSLGPLGLARTDTQYF. CDR3 DNA: TGTGCCAGCAGCTTAGGCCCTCTGGGACTAGCCCGGACAGATACGCAGTATTTT. Full variable domain (missing parts from reference TRBV7-2 and TRBJ2-3): GAGVSQSPSNKVTEKGKDVELRCDPISGHTALYWYRQSLGQGLEFLIYFQGNSAPDKSGLPSDRFSAERTGGSVSTLTIQRTQQEDSAVYLCASSLGPLGLARTDTQYFGPGTRLTVL.

This chain connects TRBV4-2 to TRBJ1-2, with D possibly matching TRBD1 (6 bases). Germline V gene lookup returns CDR1 LGHNA and CDR2 YNFKEQ. V lost 7 bases and J lost 5, with 8 bases in between. CDR3 length: 11 amino acids. DNA for the CDR3: TGTGCCAGCACAGGGGATTATGGCTACACCTTC. Translated, it gives CASTGDYGYTF.